This section outlines one T cell receptor (beta chain) sequence together with its context. Germline loops: CDR1 DFQATT, CDR2 SNEGSKA (reference sequence). Trimming took 3 bases from V and 0 from J; bases not matched to a gene: 6. This CDR3 region has 15 residues. The data were produced by immunoSEQ multiplex PCR, yet TCRdb's version contains in-frame clones alone and is incomplete. The table lists 95,000 to 150,000 clones, 65% to 85% of them singletons. It was during active infection that Seattle patients were enrolled and then longitudinally followed. The data were taken from a study of blood T cell repertoires in COVID-19. Study overall: There were acute and convalescent COVID-19 samples, and they came from the United States, Italy and Spain. The analysed material was cDNA or gDNA that came from T cells, B-cell-depleted T cells, or PBMCs.

The material sequenced was peripheral blood. The chain carries TRBV20-1 and TRBJ2-3, with 7 bases matching TRBD1. This TCR came from a man aged 30 to 39 with COVID-19, enrolled during active disease. This CDR3 reads CSASEGTDSTDTQYF. The DNA of the CDR3 is TGCAGTGCTAGTGAAGGGACAGACAGCACAGATACGCAGTATTTT.